Reported below is one T cell receptor (beta chain). Antigen specificity is unknown. The PCR was carried out with 60 Vbeta primers and 13 Jbeta primers. Profiled with immunoSEQ multiplex PCR; TCRdb holds only in-frame clones, not every one. The table includes 110,000 or so clones, around 68% detected once. Germline V gene data show CDR1 as SGHRS and CDR2 as YFSETQ. The V and J ends lost 4 bases and 0 bases respectively, with 12 bases between them. The CDR3 covers 15 residues. The sample comes from a study of cytomegalovirus exposure and HLA in healthy donors. Study-level points and caveats: By a later analysis, the bulk of CMV-associated TCR beta chains appeared HLA-restricted. CMV serostatus was the only immune exposure information that was available.

The sequence came from a middle-aged woman in good health and CMV-seropositive. Specimen: PBMCs. V is TRBV5-1 and J is TRBJ2-3, with D maybe TRBD2 (7 bases). The DNA of the CDR3 is TGCGCCAGCAGCCCGGCGGGGGCCAGCACAGATACGCAGTATTTT. Translating gives CASSPAGASTDTQYF.